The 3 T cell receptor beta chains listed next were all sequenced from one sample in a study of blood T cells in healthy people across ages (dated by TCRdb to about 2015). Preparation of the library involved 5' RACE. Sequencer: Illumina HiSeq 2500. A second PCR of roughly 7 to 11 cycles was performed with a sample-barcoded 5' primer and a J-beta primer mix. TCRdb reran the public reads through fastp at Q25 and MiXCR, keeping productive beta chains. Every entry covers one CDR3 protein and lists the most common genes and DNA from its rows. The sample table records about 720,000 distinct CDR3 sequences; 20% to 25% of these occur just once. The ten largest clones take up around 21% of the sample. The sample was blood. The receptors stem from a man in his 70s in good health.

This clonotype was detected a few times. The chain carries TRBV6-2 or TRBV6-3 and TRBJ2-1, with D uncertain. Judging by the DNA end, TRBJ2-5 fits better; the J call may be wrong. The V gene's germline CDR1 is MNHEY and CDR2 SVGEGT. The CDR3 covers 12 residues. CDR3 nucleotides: TGTGCCAGCAGTCCGACCCGGGTGACCCAGTACTTC. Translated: CASSPTRVTQYF.

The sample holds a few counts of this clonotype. CDR3 in amino acids: CASSLPGGTRGTQYF. CDR3 DNA sequence: TGTGCCAGCAGCCTCCCGGGGGGCACGAGGGGTACGCAGTATTTT. The chain links TRBV28 to TRBJ2-3, with a possible D match to TRBD2 (7 bases). Germline assignment: CDR1 MDHEN and CDR2 SYDVKM. V was cut by 6 bases and J by 8 bases, with 21 bases left in between. The CDR3 has 15 amino acids.

The chain's CDR3 is CASSPDRANTGELFF. In nucleotides, the CDR3 is TGTGCCAGCAGCCCGGACAGGGCGAACACCGGGGAGCTGTTTTTT. This chain connects TRBV14 to TRBJ2-2, with 8 bases aligning to TRBD1. The germline V gene has CDR1 SGHDN and CDR2 FVKESK. The CDR3 contains 15 residues. Trimming at V came to 4 bases and at J to 0 bases, leaving 1 base not matched to a gene.